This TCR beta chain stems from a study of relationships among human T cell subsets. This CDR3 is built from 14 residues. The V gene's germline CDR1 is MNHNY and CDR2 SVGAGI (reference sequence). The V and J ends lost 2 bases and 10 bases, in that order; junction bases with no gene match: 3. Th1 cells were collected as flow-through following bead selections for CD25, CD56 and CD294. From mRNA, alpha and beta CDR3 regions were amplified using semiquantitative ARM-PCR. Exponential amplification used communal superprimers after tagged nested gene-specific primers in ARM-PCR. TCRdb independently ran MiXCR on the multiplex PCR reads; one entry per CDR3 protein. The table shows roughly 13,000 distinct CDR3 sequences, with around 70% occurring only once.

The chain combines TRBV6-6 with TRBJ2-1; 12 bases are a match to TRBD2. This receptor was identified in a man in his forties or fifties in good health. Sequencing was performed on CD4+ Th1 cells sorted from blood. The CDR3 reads CASSYASGGAEQFF. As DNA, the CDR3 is TGTGCCAGCAGTTACGCTAGCGGGGGGGCGGAGCAGTTCTTC.